What follows is one TCR beta chain and its context. This sample was taken from a study of blood T cells in healthy people across ages. At the level of the study: About one barcoded TCR beta cDNA was captured per two T cells.

Germline lookup yields CDR1 SEHNR and CDR2 FQNEAQ (reference sequence). The length of the CDR3 is 16 residues. V shed 5 bases and J 1 base; nucleotides not matched to a gene: 8. A J-beta primer mix and a sample-barcoded 5' primer were used in a second PCR of about 6 to 12 cycles. Using its own MiXCR run on the 5' RACE reads, TCRdb lists one record per CDR3 protein. The table has under 2,000,000 distinct CDR3 sequences, about 49% seen once. The sequence was collected from a woman aged 40 to 50 in good health. The chain links TRBV7-9 to TRBJ2-7; 10 bases match TRBD2. The sequencing input was blood. CDR3 DNA sequence: TGTGCCAGCAGCCGAAAAAGCGGGGGGGTTTCCTACGAGCAGTACTTC. Amino acids: CASSRKSGGVSYEQYF.